The rows below give T cell receptor beta chains drawn from one sample of a study of T cell responses to AZD1222 COVID-19 vaccine. Only in-frame clones appear in the TCRdb table, and some are missing; sequencing was by immunoSEQ multiplex PCR. The data show more than 95,000 clones, 75% to 90% seen once. The material was peripheral blood, obtained on day 0 of AZD1222 vaccination. The receptors here all came from an adult in good health. The CDR3 runs from the conserved cysteine through the conserved F or W. A D gene is named only where the DNA matches it firmly. Clone size appears in some rows only: once, few, many, or a class for an expanded clone.

CDR3aa,CDR3nt,v_gene,d_gene,j_gene,abundance
CASTTDANTGELFF,TGCGCCAGCACTACAGATGCGAACACCGGGGAGCTGTTTTTT,TRBV5-1,.,TRBJ2-2,.
CASSAPLSHF,TGTGCCAGCAGCGCTCCGCTCAGTCACTTC,TRBV21-1,.,TRBJ1-2,.
CASSQGGTLGIGAQYF,TGTGCCAGCAGCCAAGGGGGAACCCTAGGAATTGGAGCCCAGTACTTC,TRBV14,.,TRBJ2-5,.
CASSFAGQNTEAFF,TGTGCCAGCAGCTTTGCAGGGCAGAACACTGAAGCTTTCTTT,TRBV11-3,.,TRBJ1-1,.
CASSPEGVNTEAFF,TGTGCCAGCAGCCCCGAGGGTGTGAACACTGAAGCTTTCTTT,TRBV6-5,.,TRBJ1-1,.
CASRGTLYNSPLHF,TGTGCCAGCAGAGGGACGCTCTATAATTCACCCCTCCACTTT,TRBV25-1,.,TRBJ1-6,.
CASSPQGGYGYTF,TGTGCCAGCAGCCCGCAGGGGGGCTATGGCTACACCTTC,TRBV7-8,TRBD1,TRBJ1-2,.
CASSPLRAGANVLTF,TGTGCCAGCAGCCCTCTCCGGGCTGGGGCCAACGTCCTGACTTTC,TRBV27,.,TRBJ2-6,.
CASSQVPGNSYGYTF,TGCGCCAGCAGCCAAGTTCCAGGGAACTCTTATGGCTACACCTTC,TRBV4-1,.,TRBJ1-2,.
CASSYGPATYEQYF,TGTGCCAGCAGTTACGGGCCGGCCACCTACGAGCAGTACTTC,TRBV6-5,.,TRBJ2-7,.
CASSQTTGYGYTF,TGCGCCAGCAGCCAAACAACAGGATATGGCTACACCTTC,TRBV4-3,.,TRBJ1-2,.
CASSTRGGSDTEAFF,TGTGCCAGCAGTACTAGGGGGGGGTCGGACACTGAAGCTTTCTTT,TRBV6-5,.,TRBJ1-1,.
CASSPVKDSNSPLHF,TGTGCCAGCTCACCCGTTAAGGATAGTAATTCACCCCTCCACTTT,TRBV18,.,TRBJ1-6,.
CASSHAGQGHNQPQHF,TGTGCCAGCAGCCATGCCGGACAGGGGCATAATCAGCCCCAGCATTTT,TRBV3-1/TRBV3-2,TRBD1,TRBJ1-5,.
CSVGTSGELAKNIQYF,TGCAGCGTAGGGACTAGCGGGGAGTTAGCCAAAAACATTCAGTACTTC,TRBV29-1,TRBD2,TRBJ2-4,.
CASSTLEGDIDEQYF,TGTGCCAGCAGCACCCTAGAGGGGGATATCGACGAGCAGTACTTC,TRBV9,.,TRBJ2-7,.
CASSVEDWINTGELFF,TGTGCCAGCAGCGTAGAAGACTGGATAAACACCGGGGAGCTGTTTTTT,TRBV9,.,TRBJ2-2,.
CASLAGGLETQYF,TGTGCCAGCCTAGCGGGGGGTCTGGAGACCCAGTACTTC,TRBV3-1/TRBV3-2,TRBD2,TRBJ2-5,.
CASSEVGVYGYTF,TGTGCCAGCAGTGAAGTGGGGGTCTATGGCTACACCTTC,TRBV6-1,.,TRBJ1-2,.
CASSLQGVVYNEQFF,TGTGCCAGCAGCCTACAGGGGGTCGTCTACAATGAGCAGTTCTTC,TRBV9,TRBD1,TRBJ2-1,.
CASSMTVYGYTF,TGTGCCAGTAGTATGACAGTCTATGGCTACACCTTC,TRBV19,.,TRBJ1-2,once
CASSLSGQNNSPLHF,TGCGCCAGCAGCTTATCGGGACAGAATAATTCACCCCTCCACTTT,TRBV5-1,TRBD1,TRBJ1-6,.